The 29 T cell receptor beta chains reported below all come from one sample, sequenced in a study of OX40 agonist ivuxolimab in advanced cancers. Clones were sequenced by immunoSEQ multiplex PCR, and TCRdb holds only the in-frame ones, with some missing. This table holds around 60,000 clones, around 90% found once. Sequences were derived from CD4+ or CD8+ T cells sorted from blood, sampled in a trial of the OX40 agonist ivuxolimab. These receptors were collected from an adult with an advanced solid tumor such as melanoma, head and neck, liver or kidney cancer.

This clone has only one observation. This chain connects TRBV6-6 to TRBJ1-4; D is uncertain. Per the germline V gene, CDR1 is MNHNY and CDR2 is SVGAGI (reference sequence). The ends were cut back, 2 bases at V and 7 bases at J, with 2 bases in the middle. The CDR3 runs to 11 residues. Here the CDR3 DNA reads TGTGCCAGCAGTTACACTGAAAAACTGTTTTTT. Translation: CASSYTEKLFF.

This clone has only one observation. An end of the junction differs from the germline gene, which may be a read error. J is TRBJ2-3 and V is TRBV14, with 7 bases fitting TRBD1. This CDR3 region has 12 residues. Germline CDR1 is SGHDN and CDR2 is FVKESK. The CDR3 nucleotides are TGTGCCAGCAGCCAAGGCCCGGGACAGACAAAATTT. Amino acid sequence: CASSQGPGQTKF.

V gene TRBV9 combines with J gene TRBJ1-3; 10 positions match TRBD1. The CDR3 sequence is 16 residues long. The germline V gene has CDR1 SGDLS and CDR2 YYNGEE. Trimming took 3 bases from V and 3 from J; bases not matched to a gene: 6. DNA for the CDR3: TGTGCCAGCAGCGGCGGGACAGGGGCATATGGAAACACCATATATTTT. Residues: CASSGGTGAYGNTIYF.

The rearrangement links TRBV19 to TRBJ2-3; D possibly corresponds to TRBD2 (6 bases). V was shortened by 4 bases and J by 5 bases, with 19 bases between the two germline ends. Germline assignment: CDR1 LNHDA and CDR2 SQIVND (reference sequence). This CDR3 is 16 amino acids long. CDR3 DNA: TGTGCCAGTAGTACCCGACAACAACTAGCAGGAGATACGCAGTATTTT. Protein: CASSTRQQLAGDTQYF.

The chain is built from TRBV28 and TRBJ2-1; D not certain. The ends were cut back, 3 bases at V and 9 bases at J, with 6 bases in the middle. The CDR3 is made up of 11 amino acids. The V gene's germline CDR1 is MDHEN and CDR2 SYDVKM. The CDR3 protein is CASSLRFEQFF. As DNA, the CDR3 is TGTGCCAGCAGTTTGCGGTTTGAGCAGTTCTTC.

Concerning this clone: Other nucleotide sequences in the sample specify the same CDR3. CDR3 nucleotides: TGTGCCAGCAGTTTATGGTCTCCGGCGAGGGAGAAACTGTTTTTT. Translation: CASSLWSPAREKLFF. The chain has TRBV28 and TRBJ1-4; no definite D call. V dropped 0 bases and J dropped 11 bases, with 16 bases sitting between them. Per germline, CDR1 MDHEN and CDR2 SYDVKM. CDR3 length: 15 residues.

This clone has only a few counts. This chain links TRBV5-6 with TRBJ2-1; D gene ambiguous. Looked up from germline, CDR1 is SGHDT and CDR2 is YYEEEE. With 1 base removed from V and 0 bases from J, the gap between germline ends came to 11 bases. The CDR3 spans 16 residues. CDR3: CASSLFAQASYNEQFF. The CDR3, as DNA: TGTGCCAGCAGCTTGTTCGCGCAAGCCTCCTACAATGAGCAGTTCTTC.

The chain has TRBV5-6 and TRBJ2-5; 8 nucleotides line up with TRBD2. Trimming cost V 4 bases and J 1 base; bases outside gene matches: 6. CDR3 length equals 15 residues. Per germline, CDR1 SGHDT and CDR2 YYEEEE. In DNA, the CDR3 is TGTGCCAGCAGCCAAGATCGGGAGGGCCAAGAGACCCAGTACTTC. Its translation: CASSQDREGQETQYF.

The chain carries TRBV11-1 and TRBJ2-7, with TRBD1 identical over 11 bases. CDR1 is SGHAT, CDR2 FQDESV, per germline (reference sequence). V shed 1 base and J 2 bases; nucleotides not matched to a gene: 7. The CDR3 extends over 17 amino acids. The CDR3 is CASSLGGTGGSAYEQYF. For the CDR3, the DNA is TGTGCCAGCAGCTTAGGGGGGACAGGGGGTTCCGCCTACGAGCAGTACTTC.

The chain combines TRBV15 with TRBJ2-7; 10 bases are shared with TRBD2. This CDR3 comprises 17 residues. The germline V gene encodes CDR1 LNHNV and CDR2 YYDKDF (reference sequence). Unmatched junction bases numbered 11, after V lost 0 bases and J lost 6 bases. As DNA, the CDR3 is TGTGCCACCAGCAGAGATCCAGCGGGAGGGGATCGCGTCGAGCAGTACTTC. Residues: CATSRDPAGGDRVEQYF.

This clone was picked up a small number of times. CDR3 bases: TGTGCCACCAGCCCCCGACTAGCGGGTTACACAGATACGCAGTATTTT. Amino acid sequence: CATSPRLAGYTDTQYF. The J gene is TRBJ2-3, the V gene TRBV15; 10 bases map to TRBD2. CDR1 LNHNV and CDR2 YYDKDF come from the germline V gene (reference sequence). The CDR3 sequence is 16 residues long. The ends lost 5 bases at V and 2 bases at J; junction bases unmatched: 7.

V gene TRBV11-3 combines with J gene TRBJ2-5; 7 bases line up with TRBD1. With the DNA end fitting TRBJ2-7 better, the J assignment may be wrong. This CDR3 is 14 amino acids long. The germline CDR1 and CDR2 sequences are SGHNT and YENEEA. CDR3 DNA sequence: TGTGCCAGCAGCAAAACCGGGACAGCCTACGAGCAGTACTTC. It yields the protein CASSKTGTAYEQYF.

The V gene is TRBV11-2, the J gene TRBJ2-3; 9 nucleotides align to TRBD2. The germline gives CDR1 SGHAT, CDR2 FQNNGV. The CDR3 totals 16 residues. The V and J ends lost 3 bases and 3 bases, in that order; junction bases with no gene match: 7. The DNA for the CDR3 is TGTGCCAGCAGCTTTTTAGCGGGAGCGGGAACAGATACGCAGTATTTT. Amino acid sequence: CASSFLAGAGTDTQYF.

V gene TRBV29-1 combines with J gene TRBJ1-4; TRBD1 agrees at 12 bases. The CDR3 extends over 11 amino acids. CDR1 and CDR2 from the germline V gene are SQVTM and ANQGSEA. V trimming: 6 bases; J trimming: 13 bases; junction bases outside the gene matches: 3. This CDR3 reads CSVGQGARLFF. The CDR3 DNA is TGCAGCGTGGGACAGGGGGCTAGACTGTTTTTT.

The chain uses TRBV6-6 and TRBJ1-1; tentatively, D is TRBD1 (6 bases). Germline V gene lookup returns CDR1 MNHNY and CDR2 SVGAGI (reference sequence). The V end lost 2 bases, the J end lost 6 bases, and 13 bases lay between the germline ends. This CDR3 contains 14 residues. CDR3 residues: CASSYPGEESEAFF. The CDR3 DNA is TGTGCCAGCAGTTACCCAGGGGAAGAATCTGAAGCTTTCTTT.

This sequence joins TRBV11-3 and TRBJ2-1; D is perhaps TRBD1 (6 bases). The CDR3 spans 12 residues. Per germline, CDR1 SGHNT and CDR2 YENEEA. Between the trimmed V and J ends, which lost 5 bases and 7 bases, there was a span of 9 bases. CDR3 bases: TGTGCCAGCAGCAAAACAGGGAATGAGCAGTTCTTC. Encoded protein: CASSKTGNEQFF. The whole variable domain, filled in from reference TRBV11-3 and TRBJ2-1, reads EAGVVQSPRYKIIEKKQPVAFWCNPISGHNTLYWYLQNLGQGPELLIRYENEEAVDDSQLPKDRFSAERLKGVDSTLKIQPAELGDSAVYLCASSKTGNEQFFGPGTRLTVL.

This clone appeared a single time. Here the CDR3 DNA reads TGTGCTAGTGGTCCGGGACTAGCGGGCCAAGAGACCCAGTACTTC. This codes for CASGPGLAGQETQYF. This sequence joins TRBV12-5 and TRBJ2-5; 12 bases are shared with TRBD2. Unmatched junction bases numbered 2, after V lost 5 bases and J lost 1 base. Looked up from germline, CDR1 is LGHNT and CDR2 is FRNRAP. The CDR3 extends over 15 amino acids. The whole variable domain, remainder taken from reference TRBV12-5 and TRBJ2-5, is DARVTQTPRHKVTEMGQEVTMRCQPILGHNTVFWYRQTMMQGLELLAYFRNRAPLDDSGMPKDRFSAEMPDATLATLKIQPSEPRDSAVYFCASGPGLAGQETQYFGPGTRLLVL.

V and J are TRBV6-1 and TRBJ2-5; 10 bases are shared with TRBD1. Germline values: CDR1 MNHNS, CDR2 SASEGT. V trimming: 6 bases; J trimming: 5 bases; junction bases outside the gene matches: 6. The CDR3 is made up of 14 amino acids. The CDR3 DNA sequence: TGTGCCAGCAGACAAGGACAGGGGGGCGAGACCCAGTACTTC. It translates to CASRQGQGGETQYF.

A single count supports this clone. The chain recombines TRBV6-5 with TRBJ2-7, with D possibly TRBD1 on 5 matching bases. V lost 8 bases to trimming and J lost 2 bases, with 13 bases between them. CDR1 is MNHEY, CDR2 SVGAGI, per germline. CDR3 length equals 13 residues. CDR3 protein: CASVGQGTYEQYF. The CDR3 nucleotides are TGTGCCAGCGTTGGGCAGGGAACCTACGAGCAGTACTTC.

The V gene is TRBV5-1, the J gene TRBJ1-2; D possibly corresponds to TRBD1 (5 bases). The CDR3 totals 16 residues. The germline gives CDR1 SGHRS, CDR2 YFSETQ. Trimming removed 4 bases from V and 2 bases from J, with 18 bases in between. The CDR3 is CASSPWTSGHNYGYTF. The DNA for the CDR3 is TGCGCCAGCAGCCCTTGGACGTCCGGACACAACTATGGCTACACCTTC.

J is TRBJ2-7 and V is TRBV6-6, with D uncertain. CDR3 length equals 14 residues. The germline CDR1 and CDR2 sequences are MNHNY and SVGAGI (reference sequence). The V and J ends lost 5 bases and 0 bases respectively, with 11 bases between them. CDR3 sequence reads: CASSQDQISYEQYF. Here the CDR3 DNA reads TGTGCCAGCAGTCAGGACCAGATCTCCTACGAGCAGTACTTC.

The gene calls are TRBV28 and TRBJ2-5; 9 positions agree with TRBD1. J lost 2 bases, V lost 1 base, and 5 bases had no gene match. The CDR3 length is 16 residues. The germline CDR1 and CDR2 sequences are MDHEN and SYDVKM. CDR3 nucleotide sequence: TGTGCCAGCAGTTTATCCCGGACAGGGGCACAAGAGACCCAGTACTTC. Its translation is CASSLSRTGAQETQYF. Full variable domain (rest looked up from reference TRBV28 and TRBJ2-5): DVKVTQSSRYLVKRTGEKVFLECVQDMDHENMFWYRQDPGLGLRLIYFSYDVKMKEKGDIPEGYSVSREKKERFSLILESASTNQTSMYLCASSLSRTGAQETQYFGPGTRLLVL.

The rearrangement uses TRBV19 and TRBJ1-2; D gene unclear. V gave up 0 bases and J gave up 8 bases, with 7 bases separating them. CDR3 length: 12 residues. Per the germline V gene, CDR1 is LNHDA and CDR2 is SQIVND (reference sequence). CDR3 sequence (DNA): TGTGCCAGTAGTATAGAAAGTGGGGGCTACACCTTC. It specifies CASSIESGGYTF. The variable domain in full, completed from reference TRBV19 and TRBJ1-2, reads DGGITQSPKYLFRKEGQNVTLSCEQNLNHDAMYWYRQDPGQGLRLIYYSQIVNDFQKGDIAEGYSVSREKKESFPLTVTSAQKNPTAFYLCASSIESGGYTFGSGTRLTVV.

CDR3 sequence: CASSQTSGLYNEQFF. The CDR3 DNA reads TGTGCCAGCAGCCAGACTAGCGGACTCTACAATGAGCAGTTCTTC. This sequence joins TRBV5-6 and TRBJ2-1; TRBD2 matches at 9 bases. Germline CDR1 SGHDT, CDR2 YYEEEE. The CDR3 extends over 15 amino acids. With 4 bases clipped from V and 3 bases from J, the junction kept 5 bases outside the gene matches. Together with reference TRBV5-6 and TRBJ2-1, the CDR3 gives the full variable domain: DAGVTQSPTHLIKTRGQQVTLRCSPKSGHDTVSWYQQALGQGPQFIFQYYEEEERQRGNFPDRFSGHQFPNYSSELNVNALLLGDSALYLCASSQTSGLYNEQFFGPGTRLTVL.

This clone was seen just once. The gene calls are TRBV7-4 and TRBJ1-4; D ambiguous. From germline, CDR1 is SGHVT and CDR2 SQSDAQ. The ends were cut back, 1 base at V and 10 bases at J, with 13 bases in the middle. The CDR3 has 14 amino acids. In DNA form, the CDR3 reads TGTGCCAGCAGCTTAGTGTTGAGTGCAGGAAAACTGTTTTTT. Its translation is CASSLVLSAGKLFF.

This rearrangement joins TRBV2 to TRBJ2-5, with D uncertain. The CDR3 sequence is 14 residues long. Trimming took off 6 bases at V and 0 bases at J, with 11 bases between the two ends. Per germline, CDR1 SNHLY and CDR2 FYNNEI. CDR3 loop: CASRTGTYQETQYF. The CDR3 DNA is TGTGCCAGCAGGACCGGAACGTACCAAGAGACCCAGTACTTC.

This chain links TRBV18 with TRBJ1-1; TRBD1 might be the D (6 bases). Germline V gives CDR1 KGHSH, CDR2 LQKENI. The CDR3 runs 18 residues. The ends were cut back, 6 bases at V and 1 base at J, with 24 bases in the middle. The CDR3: CASSPIVHQGWGNTEAFF. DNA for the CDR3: TGTGCCAGCTCCCCAATCGTCCATCAGGGGTGGGGGAACACTGAAGCTTTCTTT.

The CDR3 coding sequence is TGCGCCAGCAGCCCGGGACTAGCGGGAGATTTTGGTACCGGGGAGCTGTTTTTT. Residues: CASSPGLAGDFGTGELFF. J is TRBJ2-2 and V is TRBV5-1; TRBD2 matches at 14 bases. J was trimmed by 5 bases and V by 4 bases; bases with no gene match: 10. CDR1 and CDR2 from the germline V gene are SGHRS and YFSETQ. There are 18 residues in the CDR3.

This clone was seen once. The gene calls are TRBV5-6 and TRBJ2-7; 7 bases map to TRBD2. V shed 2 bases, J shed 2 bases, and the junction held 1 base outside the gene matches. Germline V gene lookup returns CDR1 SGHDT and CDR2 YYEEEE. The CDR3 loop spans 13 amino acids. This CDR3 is CASSFLAAYEQYF. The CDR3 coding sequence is TGTGCCAGCAGCTTTCTAGCGGCCTACGAGCAGTACTTC.